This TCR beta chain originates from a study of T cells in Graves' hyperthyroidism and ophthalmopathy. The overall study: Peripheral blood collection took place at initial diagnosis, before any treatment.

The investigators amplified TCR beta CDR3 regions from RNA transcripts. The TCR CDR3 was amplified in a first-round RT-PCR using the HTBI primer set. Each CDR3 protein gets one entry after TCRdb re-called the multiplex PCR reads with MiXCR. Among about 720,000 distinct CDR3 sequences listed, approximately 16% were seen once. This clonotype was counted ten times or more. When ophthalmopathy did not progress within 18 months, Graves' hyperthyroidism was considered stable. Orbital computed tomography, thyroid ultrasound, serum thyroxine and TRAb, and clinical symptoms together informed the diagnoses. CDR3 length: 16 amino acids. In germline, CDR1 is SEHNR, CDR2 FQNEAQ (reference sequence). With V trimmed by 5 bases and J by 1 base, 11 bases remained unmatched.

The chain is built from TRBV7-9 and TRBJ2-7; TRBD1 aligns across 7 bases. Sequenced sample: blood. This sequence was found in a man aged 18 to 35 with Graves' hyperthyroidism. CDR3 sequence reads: CASSPQTGTLSYEQYF. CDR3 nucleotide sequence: TGTGCCAGCAGCCCTCAGACAGGGACGCTTTCCTACGAGCAGTACTTC.